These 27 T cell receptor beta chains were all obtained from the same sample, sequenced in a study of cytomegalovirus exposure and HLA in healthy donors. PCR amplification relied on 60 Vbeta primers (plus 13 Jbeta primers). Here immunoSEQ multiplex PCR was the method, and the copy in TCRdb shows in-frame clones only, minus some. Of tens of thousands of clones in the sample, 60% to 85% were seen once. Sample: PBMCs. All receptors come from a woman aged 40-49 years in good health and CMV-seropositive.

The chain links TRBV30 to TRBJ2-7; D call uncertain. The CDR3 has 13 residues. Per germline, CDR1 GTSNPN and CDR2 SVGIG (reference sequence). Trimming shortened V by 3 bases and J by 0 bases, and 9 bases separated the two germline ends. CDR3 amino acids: CAWRLSSSYEQYF. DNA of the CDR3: TGTGCCTGGAGGTTGTCGAGCTCCTACGAGCAGTACTTC.

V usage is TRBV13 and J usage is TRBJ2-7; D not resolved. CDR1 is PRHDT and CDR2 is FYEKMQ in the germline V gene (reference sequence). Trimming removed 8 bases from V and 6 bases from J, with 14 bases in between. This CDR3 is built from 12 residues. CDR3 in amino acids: CASASTPVEQYF. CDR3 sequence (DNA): TGTGCCAGCGCATCCACGCCGGTCGAGCAGTACTTC.

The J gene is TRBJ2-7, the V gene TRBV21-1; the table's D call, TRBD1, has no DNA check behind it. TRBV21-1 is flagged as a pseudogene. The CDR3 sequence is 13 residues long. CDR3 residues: CASSTTTVYEQYF. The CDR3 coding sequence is TGTGCCAGCAGCACTACGACAGTCTACGAGCAGTACTTC.

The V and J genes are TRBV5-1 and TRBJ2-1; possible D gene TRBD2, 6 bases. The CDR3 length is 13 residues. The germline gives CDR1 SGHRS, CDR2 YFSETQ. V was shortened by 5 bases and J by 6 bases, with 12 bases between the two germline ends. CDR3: CASRPGSTNEQFF. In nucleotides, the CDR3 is TGCGCCAGCAGGCCCGGGAGTACCAATGAGCAGTTCTTC.

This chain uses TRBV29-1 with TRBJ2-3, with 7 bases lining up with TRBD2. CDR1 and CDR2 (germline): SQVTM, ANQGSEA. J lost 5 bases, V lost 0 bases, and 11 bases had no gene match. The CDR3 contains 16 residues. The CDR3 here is CSVEDRRAGEVDTQYF. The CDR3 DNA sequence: TGCAGCGTTGAAGATCGACGGGCGGGAGAGGTAGATACGCAGTATTTT.

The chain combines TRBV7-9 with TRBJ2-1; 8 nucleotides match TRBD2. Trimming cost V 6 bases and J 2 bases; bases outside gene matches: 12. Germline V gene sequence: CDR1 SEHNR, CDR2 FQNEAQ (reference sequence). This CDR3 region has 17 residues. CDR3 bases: TGTGCCAGCAGTTTCCCGACGGGACTAGGGACCTACAATGAGCAGTTCTTC. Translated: CASSFPTGLGTYNEQFF.

CDR3 protein: CASSLAGRGNEQFF. CDR3 DNA: TGTGCCAGCAGCTTAGCGGGAAGGGGAAATGAGCAGTTCTTC. The chain couples TRBV5-4 to TRBJ2-1, with TRBD2 matching over 7 bases. The J segment lost 7 bases and the V segment lost 2 bases, leaving 6 bases of the junction unmatched. CDR1 SGHNT and CDR2 YYREEE come from the germline V gene (reference sequence). This CDR3 contains 14 residues. The variable domain in full, completed from reference TRBV5-4 and TRBJ2-1, reads ETGVTQSPTHLIKTRGQQVTLRCSSQSGHNTVSWYQQALGQGPQFIFQYYREEENGRGNFPPRFSGLQFPNYSSELNVNALELDDSALYLCASSLAGRGNEQFFGPGTRLTVL.

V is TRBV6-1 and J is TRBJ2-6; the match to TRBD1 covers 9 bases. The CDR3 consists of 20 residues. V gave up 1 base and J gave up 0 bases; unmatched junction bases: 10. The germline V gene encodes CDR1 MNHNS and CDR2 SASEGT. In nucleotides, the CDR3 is TGTGCCAGCAGTGAAGTCATGAGGGGACAGGGAACCTCTGGGGCCAACGTCCTGACTTTC. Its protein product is CASSEVMRGQGTSGANVLTF.

In DNA form, the CDR3 reads TGTGCCAGCAGCGGGACAGGGGTATTCTCGAACACCGGGGAGCTGTTTTTT. Amino acid sequence: CASSGTGVFSNTGELFF. V gene TRBV2 combines with J gene TRBJ2-2; 10 bases align to TRBD1. V shed 6 bases and J 0 bases; nucleotides not matched to a gene: 7. The CDR3 has 17 amino acids. Germline V gene lookup returns CDR1 SNHLY and CDR2 FYNNEI.

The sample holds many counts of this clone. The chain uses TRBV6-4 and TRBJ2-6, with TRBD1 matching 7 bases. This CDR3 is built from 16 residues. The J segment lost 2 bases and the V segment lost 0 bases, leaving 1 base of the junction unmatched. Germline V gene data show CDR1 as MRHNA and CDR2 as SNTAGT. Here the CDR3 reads CASSDSGGAGANVLTF. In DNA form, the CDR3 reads TGTGCCAGCAGTGACTCAGGGGGCGCTGGGGCCAACGTCCTGACTTTC.

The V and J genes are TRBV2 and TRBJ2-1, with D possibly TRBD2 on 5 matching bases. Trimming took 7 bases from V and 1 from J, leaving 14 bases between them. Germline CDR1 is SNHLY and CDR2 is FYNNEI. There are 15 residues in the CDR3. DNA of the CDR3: TGTGCCAGCAAGACGTCGGGATTTTCCTACAATGAGCAGTTCTTC. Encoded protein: CASKTSGFSYNEQFF.

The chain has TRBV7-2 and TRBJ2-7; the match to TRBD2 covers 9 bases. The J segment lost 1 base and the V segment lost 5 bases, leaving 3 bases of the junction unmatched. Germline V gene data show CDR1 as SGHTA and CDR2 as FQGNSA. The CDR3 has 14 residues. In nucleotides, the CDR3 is TGTGCCAGCAGCCGACTAGCGGAATCCTACGAGCAGTACTTC. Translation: CASSRLAESYEQYF.

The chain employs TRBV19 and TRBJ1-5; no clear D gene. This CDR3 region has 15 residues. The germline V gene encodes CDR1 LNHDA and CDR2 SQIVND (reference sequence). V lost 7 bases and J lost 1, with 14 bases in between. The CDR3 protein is CASKVGRQSNQPQHF. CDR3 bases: TGTGCCAGTAAAGTAGGGAGGCAGAGCAATCAGCCCCAGCATTTT.

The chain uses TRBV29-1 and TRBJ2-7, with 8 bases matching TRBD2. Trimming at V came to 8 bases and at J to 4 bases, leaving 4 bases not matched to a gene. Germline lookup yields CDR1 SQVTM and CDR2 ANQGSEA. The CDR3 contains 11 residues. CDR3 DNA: TGCAGCTATCGGGAGGGGTACGAGCAGTACTTC. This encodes CSYREGYEQYF.

The CDR3 sequence is CSVVRVTGAEAFF. The CDR3 DNA reads as TGCAGCGTTGTTAGGGTGACGGGGGCTGAAGCTTTCTTT. This sequence joins TRBV29-1 and TRBJ1-1, with D possibly TRBD1 on 5 matching bases. The CDR3 totals 13 residues. The germline CDR1 and CDR2 sequences are SQVTM and ANQGSEA. Trimming shortened V by 4 bases and J by 6 bases, and 15 bases separated the two germline ends.

This chain's CDR3 is CASSQETSGSNEQFF. Written as DNA, the CDR3 is TGCGCCAGCAGCCAAGAGACTAGCGGGAGCAATGAGCAGTTCTTC. The chain is built from TRBV4-3 and TRBJ2-1, with TRBD2 matching over 12 bases. CDR1 is LGHNA, CDR2 YSLEER, per germline. After removal of 0 bases from V and 6 bases from J, the junction contained 0 bases not matched to a gene. The CDR3 length is 15 residues.

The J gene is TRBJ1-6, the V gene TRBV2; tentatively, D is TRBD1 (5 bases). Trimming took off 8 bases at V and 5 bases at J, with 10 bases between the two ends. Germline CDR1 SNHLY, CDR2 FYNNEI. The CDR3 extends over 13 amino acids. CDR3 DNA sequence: TGTGCCAGCCAAGACAGTGATAATTCACCCCTCCACTTT. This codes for CASQDSDNSPLHF. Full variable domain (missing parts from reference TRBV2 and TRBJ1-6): EPEVTQTPSHQVTQMGQEVILRCVPISNHLYFYWYRQILGQKVEFLVSFYNNEISEKSEIFDDQFSVERPDGSNFTLKIRSTKLEDSAMYFCASQDSDNSPLHFGNGTRLTVT.

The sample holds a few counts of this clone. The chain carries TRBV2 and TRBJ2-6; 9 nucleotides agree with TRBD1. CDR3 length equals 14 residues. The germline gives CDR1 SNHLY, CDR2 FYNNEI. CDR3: CTSWTGVGANVLTF. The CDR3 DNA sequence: TGTACTTCTTGGACAGGGGTTGGGGCCAACGTCCTGACTTTC.

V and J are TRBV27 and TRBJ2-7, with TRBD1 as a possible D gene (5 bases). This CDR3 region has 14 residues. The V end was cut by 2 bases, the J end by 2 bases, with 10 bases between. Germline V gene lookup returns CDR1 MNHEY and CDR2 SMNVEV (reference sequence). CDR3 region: CASSLRQGAYEQYF. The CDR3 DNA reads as TGTGCCAGCAGTTTACGTCAGGGCGCCTACGAGCAGTACTTC.

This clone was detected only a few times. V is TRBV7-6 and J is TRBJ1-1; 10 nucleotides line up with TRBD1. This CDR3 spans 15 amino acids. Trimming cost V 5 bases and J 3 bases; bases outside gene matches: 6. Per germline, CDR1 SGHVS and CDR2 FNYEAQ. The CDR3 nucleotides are TGTGCCAGCAGCCTACGGACAGGGGGGTACACTGAAGCTTTCTTT. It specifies CASSLRTGGYTEAFF.

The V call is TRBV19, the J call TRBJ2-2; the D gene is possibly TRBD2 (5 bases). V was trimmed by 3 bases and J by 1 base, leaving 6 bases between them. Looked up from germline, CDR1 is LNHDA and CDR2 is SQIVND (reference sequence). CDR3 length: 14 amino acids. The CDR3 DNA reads TGTGCCAGTAGTATCGAGGGGAACACCGGGGAGCTGTTTTTT. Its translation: CASSIEGNTGELFF. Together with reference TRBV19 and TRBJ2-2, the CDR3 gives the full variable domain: DGGITQSPKYLFRKEGQNVTLSCEQNLNHDAMYWYRQDPGQGLRLIYYSQIVNDFQKGDIAEGYSVSREKKESFPLTVTSAQKNPTAFYLCASSIEGNTGELFFGEGSRLTVL.

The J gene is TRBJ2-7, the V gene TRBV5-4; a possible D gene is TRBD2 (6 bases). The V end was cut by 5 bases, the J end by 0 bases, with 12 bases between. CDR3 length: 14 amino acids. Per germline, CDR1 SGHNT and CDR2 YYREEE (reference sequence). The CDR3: CASREGPSSYEQYF. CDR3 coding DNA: TGTGCCAGCAGGGAGGGGCCAAGCTCCTACGAGCAGTACTTC.

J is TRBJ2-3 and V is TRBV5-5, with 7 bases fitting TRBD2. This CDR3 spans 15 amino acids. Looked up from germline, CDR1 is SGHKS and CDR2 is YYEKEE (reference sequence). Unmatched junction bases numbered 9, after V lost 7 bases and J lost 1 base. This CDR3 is CASSPVAGGTDTQYF. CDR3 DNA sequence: TGTGCCAGCTCTCCGGTGGCGGGAGGCACAGATACGCAGTATTTT.

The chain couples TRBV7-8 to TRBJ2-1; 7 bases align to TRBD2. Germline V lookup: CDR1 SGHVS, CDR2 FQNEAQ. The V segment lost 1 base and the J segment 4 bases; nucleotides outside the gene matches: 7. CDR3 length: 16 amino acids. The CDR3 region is CASSLVRSSGYNEQFF. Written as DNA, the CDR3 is TGTGCCAGCAGCTTAGTCAGGTCTAGCGGATACAATGAGCAGTTCTTC.

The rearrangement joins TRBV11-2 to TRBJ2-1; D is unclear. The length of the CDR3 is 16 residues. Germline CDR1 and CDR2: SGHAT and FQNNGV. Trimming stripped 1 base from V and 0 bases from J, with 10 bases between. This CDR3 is CASSLGLSSSYNEQFF. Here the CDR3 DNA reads TGTGCCAGCAGCTTAGGACTTTCTAGCTCCTACAATGAGCAGTTCTTC.

In DNA, the CDR3 is TGCGCCAGCAGCTTGGTTCCGGGCGGGTCGCAAGAGACCCAGTACTTC. The encoded protein is CASSLVPGGSQETQYF. This sequence joins TRBV5-1 and TRBJ2-5; TRBD2 is a possible D gene (5 bases). This CDR3 has 16 amino acids. Germline V lookup: CDR1 SGHRS, CDR2 YFSETQ. The V gene lost 0 bases and the J gene lost 2 bases, with 14 bases spanning the gap.

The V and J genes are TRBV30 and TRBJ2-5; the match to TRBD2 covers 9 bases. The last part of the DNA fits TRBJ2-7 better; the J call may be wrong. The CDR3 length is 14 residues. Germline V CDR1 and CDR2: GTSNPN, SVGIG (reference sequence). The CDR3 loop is CAWKTSGYSYEQYF. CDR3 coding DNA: TGTGCCTGGAAGACTAGCGGCTATTCCTACGAGCAGTACTTC.